This T cell receptor (beta chain) was recovered during a study of PD-1 blockade in classical Hodgkin lymphoma. General observations from the study: The authors have not defined what causes the repertoire differences, possibly disease activity or prior therapy. Complete responders matched newly diagnosed patients in baseline diversity. Researchers reported that CD4+ TCR diversity, though not CD8+, rose significantly by C4D1.

Repertoires were generated with immunoSEQ multiplex PCR, while TCRdb's copy carries only in-frame clones and drops some. This table has nearly 55,000 clones, 81% appearing once. A remark on this clone: The antigen is not known.

V lost 1 base to trimming and J lost 7 bases, with 15 bases between them. Germline V gene lookup returns CDR1 SGHNT and CDR2 YYREEE (reference sequence). The CDR3 length is 15 residues. Every single patient, without exception, relapsed after autologous stem cell transplantation, and brentuximab vedotin exposure varied. Classification of best responses gave complete response, partial response or progressive disease. Sample: peripheral blood mononuclear cells (PBMCs), taken at baseline. The V gene is TRBV5-4, the J gene TRBJ1-3; possible D gene TRBD1, 5 bases. This clonotype was sampled from a human donor with classical Hodgkin lymphoma. CDR3 residues: CASSLKPGIANTIYF. CDR3 in DNA: TGTGCCAGCAGCTTGAAGCCAGGGATTGCGAACACCATATATTTT.